The 27 T cell receptor beta chains listed next were all sequenced from one sample in a study of control samples from healthy donors and cancer patients. Produced via immunoSEQ multiplex PCR; TCRdb's table is partial and in-frame only. The sample has some 130,000 clones; 75% to 95% are singletons. The sequencing input was blood. The receptors were sampled from a man between 40 and 49 years old in good health.

V and J are TRBV3-1 (or the pseudogene TRBV3-2) and TRBJ2-3; D is perhaps TRBD1 or TRBD2 (5 bases each). The CDR3 runs 13 residues. V lost 1 base and J 4 bases, leaving 6 bases between the germline ends. Germline CDR1 reads LGHDT; CDR2 reads YNNKEL (reference sequence). The CDR3 loop reads CASSQVGADTQYF. CDR3 DNA sequence: TGTGCCAGCAGCCAAGTGGGGGCAGATACGCAGTATTTT.

The chain is built from TRBV6-6 and TRBJ2-3; 7 positions match TRBD1. The germline gives CDR1 MNHNY, CDR2 SVGAGI (reference sequence). V dropped 6 bases and J dropped 5; count of bases not matched to a gene: 11. The CDR3 is made up of 15 amino acids. CDR3 DNA: TGTGCCAGCAGCCTCGAGGGGGCGCGGATAGATACGCAGTATTTT. Its protein product is CASSLEGARIDTQYF.

The chain has TRBV13 and TRBJ2-1; 8 bases agree with TRBD2. The CDR3 runs 15 residues. CDR1 PRHDT and CDR2 FYEKMQ come from the germline V gene (reference sequence). The V segment lost 6 bases and the J segment 0 bases; nucleotides outside the gene matches: 4. Here the CDR3 DNA reads TGTGCCAGCAGGGGAGCGGGGGTCTCCTACAATGAGCAGTTCTTC. Protein sequence: CASRGAGVSYNEQFF.

Only one count was recorded for this clone. For the CDR3, the DNA is TGCGCCAGCAGCTATTACCGAGGACCCCTCCACTTT. It specifies CASSYYRGPLHF. The genes are TRBV5-1 and TRBJ1-6; D gene uncertain. The CDR3 is made up of 12 amino acids. V lost 3 bases and J lost 12, with 10 bases in between. Germline V CDR1 and CDR2: SGHRS, YFSETQ.

About this clone: Compared with germline, one end of the junction differs, possibly owing to a read error. The chain carries TRBV7-7 and TRBJ1-4, with 11 bases lining up with TRBD1. The CDR3 spans 13 residues. Germline CDR1 SSHAT, CDR2 FNYEAQ (reference sequence). The CDR3 reads CASKGDRGVRLFF. CDR3 in DNA: TGTGCTAGCAAGGGGGACAGGGGGGTTAGGCTGTTTTTT.

This chain uses TRBV5-1 with TRBJ2-1; 14 positions match TRBD2. The CDR3 has 16 residues. Germline CDR1 and CDR2: SGHRS and YFSETQ. V was clipped by 3 bases and J by 4 bases; unmatched bases: 3. The CDR3 is CASSWGLAGDYNEQFF. CDR3 coding DNA: TGCGCCAGCAGCTGGGGACTAGCGGGGGATTACAATGAGCAGTTCTTC.

The V gene is TRBV2, the J gene TRBJ1-6; D is perhaps TRBD1 (6 bases). Germline values: CDR1 SNHLY, CDR2 FYNNEI. Between the trimmed V and J ends, which lost 2 bases and 7 bases, there was a span of 12 bases. The CDR3 is made up of 15 amino acids. The CDR3 spells CASSEQGQRNSPLHF. CDR3 sequence (DNA): TGTGCCAGCAGTGAACAGGGGCAAAGGAATTCACCCCTCCACTTT.

The chain links TRBV5-4 to TRBJ2-3; D not resolved. Germline assignment: CDR1 SGHNT and CDR2 YYREEE (reference sequence). Trimming took 0 bases from V and 4 from J, leaving 3 bases between them. This CDR3 is 12 amino acids long. CDR3: CASSLESDTQYF. CDR3 in DNA: TGTGCCAGCAGCTTGGAGTCAGATACGCAGTATTTT.

V gene TRBV27 combines with J gene TRBJ2-7; D might be TRBD1 (6 bases). CDR1 and CDR2 (germline): MNHEY, SMNVEV (reference sequence). The V gene lost 5 bases and the J gene lost 4 bases, with 21 bases spanning the gap. The CDR3 consists of 16 residues. CDR3 DNA sequence: TGTGCCAGCAGTATAACAGGGACCCCAGCTGGATACGAGCAGTACTTC. Protein product: CASSITGTPAGYEQYF.

This chain links TRBV2 with TRBJ2-7; D is perhaps TRBD2 (5 bases). The V and J ends lost 6 bases and 5 bases respectively, with 11 bases between them. Per the germline V gene, CDR1 is SNHLY and CDR2 is FYNNEI. The CDR3 runs 12 residues. The CDR3 here is CASRGGRNEQYF. For the CDR3, the DNA is TGTGCCAGCAGAGGAGGAAGGAACGAGCAGTACTTC.

This sequence joins TRBV7-6 and TRBJ2-5, with 11 bases lining up with TRBD2. V shed 5 bases and J 7 bases; nucleotides not matched to a gene: 15. Per the germline V gene, CDR1 is SGHVS and CDR2 is FNYEAQ. The CDR3 totals 17 residues. CDR3 coding DNA: TGTGCCAGCAGCACAGGGACTAGCGGCAGTCGAAAAGGGACCCAGTACTTC. Protein: CASSTGTSGSRKGTQYF.

V gene TRBV7-3 combines with J gene TRBJ2-3; TRBD2 matches at 14 bases. CDR3 length: 18 amino acids. Germline lookup yields CDR1 SGHTA and CDR2 FQGTGA. V shed 2 bases, J shed 6 bases, and the junction held 10 bases outside the gene matches. CDR3 in amino acids: CASSLSRLAGGPGDTQYF. CDR3 sequence (DNA): TGTGCCAGCAGCTTATCCCGACTAGCGGGGGGGCCAGGCGATACGCAGTATTTT.

The rearrangement uses TRBV2 and TRBJ2-7; 11 positions match TRBD1. The CDR3 loop spans 14 amino acids. Germline V gene data show CDR1 as SNHLY and CDR2 as FYNNEI. Trimming removed 5 bases from V and 6 bases from J; junction bases left unmatched: 6. CDR3: CASSRTGGAGEQYF. The CDR3 coding sequence is TGTGCCAGCAGTCGGACAGGGGGCGCTGGCGAGCAGTACTTC.

The CDR3 is CASSLDKGTTYNEQFF. The CDR3 DNA is TGTGCCAGCAGCTTGGATAAGGGGACAACCTACAATGAGCAGTTCTTC. The chain recombines TRBV5-4 with TRBJ2-1, with D perhaps matching TRBD1 (6 bases). Per germline, CDR1 SGHNT and CDR2 YYREEE (reference sequence). V was clipped by 0 bases and J by 2 bases, with 12 bases between them. The CDR3 sequence is 16 residues long.

Notes on this clone: Other DNA sequences in this specimen translate into the identical CDR3. The chain combines TRBV6-5 with TRBJ1-2; 7 nucleotides align to TRBD1. CDR1 MNHEY and CDR2 SVGAGI come from the germline V gene. The CDR3 consists of 11 residues. J gave up 7 bases and V 6 bases, and 2 bases lay outside the gene matches. The CDR3 loop reads CASSNRGGYTF. The CDR3 DNA sequence: TGTGCCAGCAGCAACAGGGGTGGCTACACCTTC.

Here the CDR3 DNA reads TGTGCCTGGAGTTCCCCCGATGTCCCAGGATATCCCTACGAGCAGTACTTC. It translates to CAWSSPDVPGYPYEQYF. The chain has TRBV30 and TRBJ2-7; D is unresolved. Germline CDR1 reads GTSNPN; CDR2 reads SVGIG (reference sequence). V was pared by 2 bases and J by 2 bases, with 22 bases between. The CDR3 has 17 amino acids.

This clone has just one count. The chain carries TRBV19 and TRBJ2-2; D is unresolved. The CDR3 is made up of 16 amino acids. The germline gives CDR1 LNHDA, CDR2 SQIVND (reference sequence). The germline V and J ends were trimmed by 7 bases and 4 bases, with 19 bases remaining between them. The CDR3 coding sequence is TGTGCCAGTACCCCGATCGGACGAGCATCCACCGGGGAGCTGTTTTTT. Translated, it gives CASTPIGRASTGELFF.

The V and J genes are TRBV5-1 and TRBJ1-2; TRBD1 agrees at 11 bases. CDR1 and CDR2 (germline): SGHRS, YFSETQ. The CDR3 is made up of 16 amino acids. J was trimmed by 3 bases and V by 4 bases; bases with no gene match: 8. The DNA for the CDR3 is TGCGCCAGCAGCACAAGGACAGGGGGCTCTGACTATGGCTACACCTTC. This translates into CASSTRTGGSDYGYTF. The full variable domain, in which reference TRBV5-1 and TRBJ1-2 provide the parts outside the CDR3, is KAGVTQTPRYLIKTRGQQVTLSCSPISGHRSVSWYQQTPGQGLQFLFEYFSETQRNKGNFPGRFSGRQFSNSRSEMNVSTLELGDSALYLCASSTRTGGSDYGYTFGSGTRLTVV.

The V and J genes are TRBV18 and TRBJ2-7; 10 bases line up with TRBD1. Germline V lookup: CDR1 KGHSH, CDR2 LQKENI. The CDR3 sequence is 19 residues long. With V trimmed by 1 base and J by 0 bases, 12 bases remained unmatched. CDR3 amino acids: CASSPRLGTGVTYSYEQYF. DNA for the CDR3: TGTGCCAGCTCACCACGGTTGGGGACAGGGGTTACATACTCCTACGAGCAGTACTTC.

In its sample, this clone was seen once. V gene TRBV6-1 combines with J gene TRBJ1-6, with 9 bases that match TRBD1. V lost 3 bases, J lost 7 bases, and 10 bases stayed unmatched. The germline gives CDR1 MNHNS, CDR2 SASEGT. The CDR3 covers 17 residues. CDR3 sequence: CASSDRRAGTGNSPLHF. CDR3 nucleotide sequence: TGTGCCAGCAGTGATCGTCGGGCGGGGACAGGGAATTCACCCCTCCACTTT.

The rearrangement uses TRBV5-1 and TRBJ1-4; 7 nucleotides align to TRBD1. The germline gives CDR1 SGHRS, CDR2 YFSETQ. With V trimmed by 4 bases and J by 8 bases, 5 bases remained unmatched. The CDR3 covers 13 residues. The CDR3 reads CASSRTGVEKLFF. The CDR3 region has the DNA TGCGCCAGCAGCCGCACAGGGGTCGAAAAACTGTTTTTT.

V is TRBV12-3 or TRBV12-4 and J is TRBJ1-1; D not certain. V was clipped by 3 bases and J by 11 bases, with 16 bases between them. There are 13 residues in the CDR3. CDR3 protein: CASSFNIRTEAFF. CDR3 sequence (DNA): TGTGCCAGCAGTTTTAATATCCGGACCGAGGCTTTCTTT.

This sequence joins TRBV6-1 and TRBJ2-7; possibly TRBD1 or TRBD2 for D (5 bases each). The V and J ends lost 4 bases and 0 bases respectively, with 16 bases between them. This CDR3 contains 16 residues. Germline V gene sequence: CDR1 MNHNS, CDR2 SASEGT. CDR3 bases: TGTGCCAGCAGTGGGAGCCGGGACCCCAGCTCCTACGAGCAGTACTTC. It yields the protein CASSGSRDPSSYEQYF.

This clone appeared once. The chain employs TRBV11-2 and TRBJ1-1, with unresolved D. Germline CDR1 reads SGHAT; CDR2 reads FQNNGV. Between the trimmed V and J ends, which lost 5 bases and 1 base, there was a span of 17 bases. There are 16 residues in the CDR3. CDR3 in amino acids: CASSRWGSVANTEAFF. The CDR3 DNA is TGTGCCAGCAGCCGTTGGGGATCAGTCGCGAACACTGAAGCTTTCTTT.

The chain carries TRBV2 and TRBJ1-1; D unclear. Germline V gives CDR1 SNHLY, CDR2 FYNNEI. V lost 4 bases, J lost 5 bases, and 11 bases lay in between. The CDR3 length is 13 residues. In DNA form, the CDR3 reads TGTGCCAGCAGTGTAGTCCGGGAGACTGAAGCTTTCTTT. It yields the protein CASSVVRETEAFF.

Here the CDR3 DNA reads TGTGCCAGCAGTGCCACCGGGGGGCTTAATGAGCAGTTCTTC. Protein: CASSATGGLNEQFF. The chain combines TRBV6-6 with TRBJ2-1; a possible D gene is TRBD2 (7 bases). The V end lost 5 bases, the J end lost 7 bases, and 15 bases lay between the germline ends. Germline V gene lookup returns CDR1 MNHNY and CDR2 SVGAGI (reference sequence). The CDR3 runs to 14 residues.

The J gene is TRBJ2-3, the V gene TRBV7-9; D gene unclear. The CDR3 is 14 residues long. The V end was cut by 5 bases, the J end by 5 bases, with 14 bases between. Per the germline V gene, CDR1 is SEHNR and CDR2 is FQNEAQ (reference sequence). The CDR3 nucleotides are TGTGCCAGCAGCCAGGCCCCTTTGGGAGATACGCAGTATTTT. This translates into CASSQAPLGDTQYF.